This entry is about one T cell receptor (beta chain). The antigen remains undetermined. Absence of ophthalmopathy progression within 18 months defined stable Graves' hyperthyroidism. Any patient presenting with uncontrolled infection, other autoimmune disease, pregnancy or lactation was left out. Diagnosis relied on clinical symptoms, serum thyroxine and TRAb, thyroid ultrasound and orbital computed tomography. Researchers amplified the TCR beta CDR3 regions from RNA transcripts. Primed by the HTBI set, a first-round RT-PCR was run on the TCR CDR3. TCRdb recomputed calls from the multiplex PCR reads with MiXCR, one row per CDR3 protein. The profile shows about 99,000 distinct CDR3 sequences, about 50% of them singletons. The sample originates from a study of T cells in Graves' hyperthyroidism and ophthalmopathy. Broader study findings: Most thyroid clonotypes expanded above 0.001 were also detected in blood.

The length of the CDR3 is 12 residues. The ends lost 10 bases at V and 10 bases at J; junction bases unmatched: 12. CDR1 and CDR2 from the germline V gene are ENHRY and SYGVKD. This clonotype originated in a middle-aged man with Graves' hyperthyroidism. The specimen was blood. The V call is TRBV10-3, the J call TRBJ2-7; 8 bases fit TRBD1. In nucleotides, the CDR3 is TGTGCCACTAGGACAGGGAATTGCGAACAGTACTTC. This translates into CATRTGNCEQYF.